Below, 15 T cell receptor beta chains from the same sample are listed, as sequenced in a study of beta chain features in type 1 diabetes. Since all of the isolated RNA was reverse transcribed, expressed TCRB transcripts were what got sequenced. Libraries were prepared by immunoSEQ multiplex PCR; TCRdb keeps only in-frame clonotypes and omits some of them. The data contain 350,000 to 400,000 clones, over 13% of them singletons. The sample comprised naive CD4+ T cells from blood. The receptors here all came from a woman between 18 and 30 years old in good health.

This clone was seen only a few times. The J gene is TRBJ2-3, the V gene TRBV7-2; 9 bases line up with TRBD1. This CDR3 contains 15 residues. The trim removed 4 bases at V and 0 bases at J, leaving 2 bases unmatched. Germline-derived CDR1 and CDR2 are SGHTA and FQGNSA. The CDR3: CASSSDRGSTDTQYF. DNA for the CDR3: TGTGCCAGCAGCTCGGACAGGGGTAGCACAGATACGCAGTATTTT.

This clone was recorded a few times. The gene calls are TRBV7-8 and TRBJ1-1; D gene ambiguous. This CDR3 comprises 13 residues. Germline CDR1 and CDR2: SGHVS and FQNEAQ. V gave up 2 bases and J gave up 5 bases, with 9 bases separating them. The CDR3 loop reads CASSLNSGTEAFF. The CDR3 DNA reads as TGTGCCAGCAGCTTAAACAGCGGAACTGAAGCTTTCTTT. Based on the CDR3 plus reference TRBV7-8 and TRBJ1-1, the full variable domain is GAGVSQSPRYKVAKRGQDVALRCDPISGHVSLFWYQQALGQGPEFLTYFQNEAQLDKSGLPSDRFFAERPEGSVSTLKIQRTQQEDSAVYLCASSLNSGTEAFFGQGTRLTVV.

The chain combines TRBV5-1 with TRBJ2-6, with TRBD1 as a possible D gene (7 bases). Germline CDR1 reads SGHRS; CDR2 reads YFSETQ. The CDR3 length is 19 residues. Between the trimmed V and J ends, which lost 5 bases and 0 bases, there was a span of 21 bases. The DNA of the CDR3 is TGCGCCAGCAGGGAGGGACAGAACGGTGCCCTCTCTGGGGCCAACGTCCTGACTTTC. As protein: CASREGQNGALSGANVLTF.

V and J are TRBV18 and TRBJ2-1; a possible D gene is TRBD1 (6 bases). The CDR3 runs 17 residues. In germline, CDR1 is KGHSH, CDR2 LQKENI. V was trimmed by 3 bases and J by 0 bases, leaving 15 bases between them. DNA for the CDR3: TGTGCCAGCTCACCTCGACAGGAAACTAGCTCCTACAATGAGCAGTTCTTC. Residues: CASSPRQETSSYNEQFF.

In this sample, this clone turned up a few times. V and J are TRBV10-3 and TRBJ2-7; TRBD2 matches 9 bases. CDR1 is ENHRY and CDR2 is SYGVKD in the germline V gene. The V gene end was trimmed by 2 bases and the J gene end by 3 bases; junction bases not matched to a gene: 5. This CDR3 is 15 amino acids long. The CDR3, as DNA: TGTGCCATCAGTGAGGGATTAGCGGGAGTCTACGAGCAGTACTTC. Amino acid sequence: CAISEGLAGVYEQYF.

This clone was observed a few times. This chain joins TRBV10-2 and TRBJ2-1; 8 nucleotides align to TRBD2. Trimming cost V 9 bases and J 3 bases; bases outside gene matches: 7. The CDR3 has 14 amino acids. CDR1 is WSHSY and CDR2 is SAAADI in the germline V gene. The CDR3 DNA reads TGCGCCAGTTCTAGGACTAGCAACTACAATGAGCAGTTCTTC. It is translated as CASSRTSNYNEQFF.

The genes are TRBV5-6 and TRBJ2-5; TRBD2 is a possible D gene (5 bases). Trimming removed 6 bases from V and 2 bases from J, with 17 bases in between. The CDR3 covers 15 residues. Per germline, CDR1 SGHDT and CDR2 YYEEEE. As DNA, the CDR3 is TGTGCCAGCACCCTCCTCACTGGAGGACAAGAGACCCAGTACTTC. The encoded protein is CASTLLTGGQETQYF. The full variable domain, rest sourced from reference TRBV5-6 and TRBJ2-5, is DAGVTQSPTHLIKTRGQQVTLRCSPKSGHDTVSWYQQALGQGPQFIFQYYEEEERQRGNFPDRFSGHQFPNYSSELNVNALLLGDSALYLCASTLLTGGQETQYFGPGTRLLVL.

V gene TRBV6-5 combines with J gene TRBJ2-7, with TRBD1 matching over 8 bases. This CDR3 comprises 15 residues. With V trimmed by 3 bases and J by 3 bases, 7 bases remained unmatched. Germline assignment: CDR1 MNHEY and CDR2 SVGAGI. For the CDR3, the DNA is TGTGCCAGCAGTTATGGGACAGGTGCAGGCTACGAGCAGTACTTC. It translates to CASSYGTGAGYEQYF.

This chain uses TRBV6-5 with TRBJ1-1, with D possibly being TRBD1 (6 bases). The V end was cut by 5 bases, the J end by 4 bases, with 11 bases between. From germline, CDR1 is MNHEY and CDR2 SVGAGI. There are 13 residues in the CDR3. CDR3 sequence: CASSPSGATEAFF. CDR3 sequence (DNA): TGTGCCAGCAGTCCATCAGGGGCCACTGAAGCTTTCTTT.

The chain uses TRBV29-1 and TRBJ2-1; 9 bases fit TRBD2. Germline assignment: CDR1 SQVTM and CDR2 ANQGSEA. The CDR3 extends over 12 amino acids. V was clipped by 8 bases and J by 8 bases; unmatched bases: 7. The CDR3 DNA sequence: TGCAGCTCAAGGACTAGCGTTCATGAGCAGTTCTTC. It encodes CSSRTSVHEQFF.

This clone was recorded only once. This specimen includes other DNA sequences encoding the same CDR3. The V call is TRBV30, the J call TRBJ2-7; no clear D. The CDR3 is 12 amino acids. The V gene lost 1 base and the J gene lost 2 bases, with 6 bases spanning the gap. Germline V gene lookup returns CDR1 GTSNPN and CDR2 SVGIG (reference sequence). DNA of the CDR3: TGTGCCTGGAGTGGGCAGACCTACGAGCAGTACTTC. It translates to CAWSGQTYEQYF. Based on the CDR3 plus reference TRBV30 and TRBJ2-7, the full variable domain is SQTIHQWPATLVQPVGSPLSLECTVEGTSNPNLYWYRQAAGRGLQLLFYSVGIGQISSEVPQNLSASRPQDRQFILSSKKLLLSDSGFYLCAWSGQTYEQYFGPGTRLTVT.

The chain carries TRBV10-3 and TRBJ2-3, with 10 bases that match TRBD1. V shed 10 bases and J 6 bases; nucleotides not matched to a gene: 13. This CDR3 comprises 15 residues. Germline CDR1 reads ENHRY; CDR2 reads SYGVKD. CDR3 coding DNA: TGTGCCACTATGGGACAGGGGATACTCGGGGATACGCAGTATTTT. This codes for CATMGQGILGDTQYF.

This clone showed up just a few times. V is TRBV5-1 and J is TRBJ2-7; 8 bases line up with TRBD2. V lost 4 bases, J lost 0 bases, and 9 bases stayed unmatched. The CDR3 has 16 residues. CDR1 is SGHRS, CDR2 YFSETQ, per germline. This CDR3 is CASSGTGTRSSYEQYF. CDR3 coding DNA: TGCGCCAGCAGCGGAACCGGGACTAGGAGCTCCTACGAGCAGTACTTC.

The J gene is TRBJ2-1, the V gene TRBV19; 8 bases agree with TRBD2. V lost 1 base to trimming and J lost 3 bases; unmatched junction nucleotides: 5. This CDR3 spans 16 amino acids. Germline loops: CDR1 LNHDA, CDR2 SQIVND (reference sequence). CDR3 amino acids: CASSIVSGTSYNEQFF. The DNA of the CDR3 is TGTGCCAGTAGTATAGTATCGGGGACTAGCTACAATGAGCAGTTCTTC. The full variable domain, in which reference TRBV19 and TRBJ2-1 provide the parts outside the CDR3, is DGGITQSPKYLFRKEGQNVTLSCEQNLNHDAMYWYRQDPGQGLRLIYYSQIVNDFQKGDIAEGYSVSREKKESFPLTVTSAQKNPTAFYLCASSIVSGTSYNEQFFGPGTRLTVL.

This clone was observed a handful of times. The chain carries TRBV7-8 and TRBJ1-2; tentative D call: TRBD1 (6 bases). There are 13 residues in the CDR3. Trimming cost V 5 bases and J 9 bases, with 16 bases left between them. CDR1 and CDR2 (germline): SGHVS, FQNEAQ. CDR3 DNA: TGTGCCAGCAGCCCTCGGACAGTCGGGAGCTACACCTTC. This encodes CASSPRTVGSYTF.